These 27 T cell receptor beta chains originate from one sample sequenced in a study of control samples from healthy donors and cancer patients. Produced via immunoSEQ multiplex PCR; TCRdb's table is partial and in-frame only. The table has 120,000 to 150,000 clones, roughly 92% seen once. Sequencing used blood. All receptors come from a man aged 35 to 55 in good health.

V and J are TRBV15 and TRBJ2-3; D gene unclear. V was shortened by 2 bases and J by 0 bases, with 6 bases between the two germline ends. This CDR3 is built from 14 residues. Germline-derived CDR1 and CDR2 are LNHNV and YYDKDF (reference sequence). The CDR3 nucleotides are TGTGCCACCAGCAGATCGAGGAGCACAGATACGCAGTATTTT. Protein sequence: CATSRSRSTDTQYF.

The chain has TRBV15 and TRBJ2-1; no definite D call. Trimming cost V 3 bases and J 8 bases, with 14 bases left between them. Per germline, CDR1 LNHNV and CDR2 YYDKDF (reference sequence). CDR3 size: 14 residues. The CDR3 sequence is CATSRSFSGDEQFF. The DNA for the CDR3 is TGTGCCACCAGCAGGTCGTTCTCGGGTGATGAGCAGTTCTTC.

The chain joins TRBV9 to TRBJ2-2; D is unclear. The CDR3 has 13 residues. Trimming stripped 9 bases from V and 1 base from J, with 10 bases between. The germline V gene encodes CDR1 SGDLS and CDR2 YYNGEE. CDR3 nucleotides: TGTGCCACCGGCCCAGGGAACACCGGGGAGCTGTTTTTT. Encoded protein: CATGPGNTGELFF.

This rearrangement joins TRBV14 to TRBJ2-5; D is unresolved. The CDR3 length is 12 residues. Looked up from germline, CDR1 is SGHDN and CDR2 is FVKESK. The ends were cut back, 1 base at V and 4 bases at J, with 4 bases in the middle. The CDR3 DNA sequence: TGTGCCAGCAGCCAAGGTCGAGAGACCCAGTACTTC. Translating gives CASSQGRETQYF.

Only one count was recorded for this clone. The rearrangement links TRBV3-1 (or the pseudogene TRBV3-2) to TRBJ1-4, with D hard to call. V was clipped by 4 bases and J by 7 bases, with 10 bases between them. Germline CDR1 is LGHDT and CDR2 is YNNKEL (reference sequence). This CDR3 is built from 13 residues. CDR3 protein: CASSLRTAEKLFF. The CDR3 nucleotides are TGTGCCAGCAGCCTGAGAACGGCTGAAAAACTGTTTTTT.

The sample holds one count of this clone. The junction and the germline gene differ at one end; a read error may be behind it. The chain carries TRBV7-3 and TRBJ2-3; the match to TRBD2 covers 10 bases. The CDR3 length is 15 residues. Germline V lookup: CDR1 SGHTA, CDR2 FQGTGA. The CDR3: CASSLSGRATDTQYF. The CDR3 DNA sequence: TGTGCCAGCAGTTTAAGCGGGAGGGCCACAGATACGCAGTATTTT.

This clone was detected once. The chain employs TRBV2 and TRBJ1-2; 7 bases match TRBD1. V trimming: 4 bases; J trimming: 5 bases; junction bases outside the gene matches: 4. Germline CDR1 and CDR2: SNHLY and FYNNEI. This CDR3 has 13 residues. The CDR3 here is CASSARQGYGYTF. In DNA form, the CDR3 reads TGTGCCAGCAGTGCCCGACAGGGATATGGCTACACCTTC. Together with reference TRBV2 and TRBJ1-2, the CDR3 gives the full variable domain: EPEVTQTPSHQVTQMGQEVILRCVPISNHLYFYWYRQILGQKVEFLVSFYNNEISEKSEIFDDQFSVERPDGSNFTLKIRSTKLEDSAMYFCASSARQGYGYTFGSGTRLTVV.

The V call is TRBV7-9, the J call TRBJ2-7; no definite D call. Germline V CDR1 and CDR2: SEHNR, FQNEAQ (reference sequence). This CDR3 has 14 residues. V lost 1 base and J 3 bases, leaving 10 bases between the germline ends. The CDR3 is CASSLVVGGYEQYF. CDR3 nucleotide sequence: TGTGCCAGCAGCTTAGTGGTCGGCGGCTACGAGCAGTACTTC.

This clone was detected only once. The V gene is TRBV23-1, the J gene TRBJ2-7, with 12 nucleotides matching TRBD1. TRBV23-1 is designated an ORF whose function remains uncertain. This CDR3 has 16 residues. The V and J ends lost 8 bases and 2 bases, in that order; junction bases with no gene match: 10. The CDR3 loop reads CASWHAGQGAPYEQYF. Written as DNA, the CDR3 is TGCGCCAGCTGGCACGCGGGACAGGGGGCTCCCTACGAGCAGTACTTC.

The chain recombines TRBV6-1 with TRBJ2-2, with 7 bases that match TRBD1. The V segment lost 2 bases and the J segment 2 bases; nucleotides outside the gene matches: 8. Germline CDR1 MNHNS, CDR2 SASEGT. The CDR3 totals 17 residues. CDR3 DNA sequence: TGTGCCAGCAGTGAATGGGTCGGGACAGTAAACACCGGGGAGCTGTTTTTT. Its translation is CASSEWVGTVNTGELFF.

The chain joins TRBV5-5 to TRBJ2-1, with 10 bases matching TRBD2. Germline V CDR1 and CDR2: SGHKS, YYEKEE (reference sequence). Germline trimming cut 2 bases from V and 6 bases from J; bases unmatched to any gene: 8. This CDR3 is built from 16 residues. As DNA, the CDR3 is TGTGCCAGCAGCTTACTAGCGGGATTGGAATTCAATGAGCAGTTCTTC. Encoded protein: CASSLLAGLEFNEQFF.

The chain recombines TRBV7-8 with TRBJ1-1; weak D call: TRBD1 (6 bases). The V end lost 5 bases, the J end lost 0 bases, and 25 bases lay between the germline ends. The CDR3 length is 19 residues. CDR1 is SGHVS, CDR2 FQNEAQ, per germline. The CDR3 DNA follows: TGTGCCAGCAGCCCTACACCGGGACATCCCCTATGGGTGAACACTGAAGCTTTCTTT. It encodes CASSPTPGHPLWVNTEAFF.

The chain is built from TRBV28 and TRBJ2-1, with 8 bases identical to TRBD1. The V and J ends lost 4 bases and 0 bases, in that order; junction bases with no gene match: 5. The germline gives CDR1 MDHEN, CDR2 SYDVKM. The CDR3 covers 16 residues. In DNA form, the CDR3 reads TGTGCCAGCAGTTACGGGGACAGGAGCTCCTACAATGAGCAGTTCTTC. Translated, it gives CASSYGDRSSYNEQFF.

The count of this clone is one. The CDR3 spells CASSLGRGLRTEAFF. The CDR3 coding sequence is TGTGCCAGCAGCCTAGGAAGGGGGCTACGAACTGAAGCTTTCTTT. This chain uses TRBV11-2 with TRBJ1-1; 7 nucleotides agree with TRBD1. The ends lost 5 bases at V and 5 bases at J; junction bases unmatched: 11. Germline CDR1 reads SGHAT; CDR2 reads FQNNGV. The CDR3 has 15 amino acids.

The chain has TRBV5-4 and TRBJ2-6; D is ambiguous. Germline lookup yields CDR1 SGHNT and CDR2 YYREEE (reference sequence). V lost 0 bases, J lost 0 bases, and 4 bases lay in between. This CDR3 is 15 amino acids long. CDR3 loop: CASSLELSGANVLTF. CDR3 sequence (DNA): TGTGCCAGCAGCTTGGAGCTCTCTGGGGCCAACGTCCTGACTTTC. Looking up the rest from reference TRBV5-4 and TRBJ2-6 gives the full variable domain: ETGVTQSPTHLIKTRGQQVTLRCSSQSGHNTVSWYQQALGQGPQFIFQYYREEENGRGNFPPRFSGLQFPNYSSELNVNALELDDSALYLCASSLELSGANVLTFGAGSRLTVL.

This clone was observed once. The chain uses TRBV28 and TRBJ2-2, with TRBD2 matching 8 bases. The CDR3 covers 15 residues. CDR1 and CDR2 (germline): MDHEN, SYDVKM. The ends lost 7 bases at V and 2 bases at J; junction bases unmatched: 6. CDR3 sequence: CASKEAGANTGELFF. CDR3 nucleotides: TGTGCCAGCAAGGAAGCGGGAGCTAACACCGGGGAGCTGTTTTTT.

In its sample, this clone was seen once. V usage is TRBV5-1 and J usage is TRBJ1-6; D is undetermined. The CDR3 is made up of 13 amino acids. V lost 0 bases, J lost 8 bases, and 6 bases lay in between. Germline lookup yields CDR1 SGHRS and CDR2 YFSETQ. The CDR3 protein is CASSLGVDSPLHF. CDR3 DNA sequence: TGCGCCAGCAGCTTGGGGGTCGATTCACCCCTCCACTTT. The full variable domain, completed using reference TRBV5-1 and TRBJ1-6, is KAGVTQTPRYLIKTRGQQVTLSCSPISGHRSVSWYQQTPGQGLQFLFEYFSETQRNKGNFPGRFSGRQFSNSRSEMNVSTLELGDSALYLCASSLGVDSPLHFGNGTRLTVT.

The V and J genes are TRBV18 and TRBJ2-7; D gene uncertain. This CDR3 region has 12 residues. CDR1 and CDR2 from the germline V gene are KGHSH and LQKENI. V lost 8 bases and J 6 bases, leaving 14 bases between the germline ends. This CDR3 reads CASTPDRGEQYF. In DNA, the CDR3 is TGTGCCAGCACTCCGGACCGCGGCGAGCAGTACTTC.

The chain links TRBV10-1 to TRBJ2-1; D not resolved. Germline assignment: CDR1 WNHNN and CDR2 SYGVQD (reference sequence). The V end was cut by 5 bases, the J end by 4 bases, with 27 bases between. The CDR3 is made up of 19 amino acids. The CDR3 is CASSRRPKMSSSPYNEQFF. The CDR3 region has the DNA TGCGCCAGCAGTCGACGACCGAAAATGTCCAGTAGCCCATACAATGAGCAGTTCTTC.

This chain uses TRBV3-1 (or the pseudogene TRBV3-2) with TRBJ2-7, with D uncertain. Germline CDR1 LGHDT, CDR2 YNNKEL (reference sequence). Trimming removed 1 base at V and 0 bases at J, with 13 bases between. This CDR3 has 16 amino acids. The CDR3 DNA is TGTGCCAGCAGCCAAGGGGTTGTGGGTTCCTCCTACGAGCAGTACTTC. Translation gives CASSQGVVGSSYEQYF.

A single count supports this clone. The chain employs TRBV18 and TRBJ2-7; 8 positions match TRBD1. Germline V gene sequence: CDR1 KGHSH, CDR2 LQKENI. V lost 8 bases, J lost 2 bases, and 5 bases stayed unmatched. The length of the CDR3 is 13 residues. The CDR3 nucleotides read TGTGCCAGCACGGACAGGGCAACCTACGAGCAGTACTTC. This gives the protein CASTDRATYEQYF.

The chain couples TRBV6-5 to TRBJ1-2; weak D call: TRBD1 (5 bases). V was clipped by 7 bases and J by 4 bases, with 10 bases between them. Germline V CDR1 and CDR2: MNHEY, SVGAGI. There are 12 residues in the CDR3. The CDR3 region has the DNA TGTGCCAGCATCTGGGGACGCTATGGCTACACCTTC. It is translated as CASIWGRYGYTF.

The chain joins TRBV2 to TRBJ2-7; possible D gene TRBD1, 6 bases. Germline V gives CDR1 SNHLY, CDR2 FYNNEI. Trimming shortened V by 6 bases and J by 3 bases, and 9 bases separated the two germline ends. This CDR3 contains 12 residues. The CDR3 sequence is CASRDRLYEQYF. CDR3 coding DNA: TGTGCCAGCAGGGACAGACTCTACGAGCAGTACTTC.

This chain connects TRBV6-5 to TRBJ2-5, with 8 positions matching TRBD1. The ends lost 2 bases at V and 1 base at J; junction bases unmatched: 6. Germline V CDR1 and CDR2: MNHEY, SVGAGI. The CDR3 contains 16 residues. Here the CDR3 reads CASSYRDRMIQETQYF. CDR3 sequence (DNA): TGTGCCAGCAGTTACCGGGACAGGATGATCCAAGAGACCCAGTACTTC.

The genes are TRBV12-5 and TRBJ1-1; tentative D call: TRBD1 (6 bases). The CDR3 covers 12 residues. Deletions cut 6 bases from V and 7 bases from J, with 12 bases between. Germline assignment: CDR1 LGHNT and CDR2 FRNRAP. The CDR3 nucleotides read TGTGCTAGTGGCAAACAGGGAATTGAAGCTTTCTTT. This codes for CASGKQGIEAFF. Full variable domain (remainder filled in from reference TRBV12-5 and TRBJ1-1): DARVTQTPRHKVTEMGQEVTMRCQPILGHNTVFWYRQTMMQGLELLAYFRNRAPLDDSGMPKDRFSAEMPDATLATLKIQPSEPRDSAVYFCASGKQGIEAFFGQGTRLTVV.

The genes are TRBV2 and TRBJ2-7; 8 bases align to TRBD1. The CDR3 consists of 14 residues. CDR1 and CDR2 from the germline V gene are SNHLY and FYNNEI. V dropped 2 bases and J dropped 3; count of bases not matched to a gene: 3. CDR3 region: CASSEQGAHYEQYF. The CDR3 bases are TGTGCCAGCAGTGAACAGGGGGCCCACTACGAGCAGTACTTC. Filled out from reference TRBV2 and TRBJ2-7, the complete variable domain reads EPEVTQTPSHQVTQMGQEVILRCVPISNHLYFYWYRQILGQKVEFLVSFYNNEISEKSEIFDDQFSVERPDGSNFTLKIRSTKLEDSAMYFCASSEQGAHYEQYFGPGTRLTVT.

This clone came up once. The chain links TRBV9 to TRBJ1-6, with a possible D match to TRBD1 (6 bases). Germline values: CDR1 SGDLS, CDR2 YYNGEE. V lost 5 bases and J 7 bases, leaving 25 bases between the germline ends. The CDR3 consists of 18 residues. The CDR3 region has the DNA TGTGCCAGCAGTGCAGACGTTGGGAACAGGGTGGGAAATTCACCCCTCCACTTT. Translation gives CASSADVGNRVGNSPLHF.